This TCR beta chain was sequenced for a study of cytomegalovirus exposure and HLA in healthy donors. Study-wide results and caveats: A missense DCLRE1C variant was associated with V- and J-gene trimming of TCR beta chains in a later analysis, and an independent cohort replicated the association.

Both 60 Vbeta primers and 13 Jbeta primers went into the PCR. Data came from immunoSEQ multiplex PCR; TCRdb stores just in-frame clones and leaves some out. The table records 110,000 to 150,000 clones, 79% of them present only once. A word on this clone: Its target is unknown.

V dropped 5 bases and J dropped 7; count of bases not matched to a gene: 11. The CDR3 spans 15 residues. Germline CDR1 and CDR2: SGHVS and FQNEAQ. This TCR was recovered from a man aged 18 to 29 in good health and CMV-seronegative. Material for sequencing was PBMCs. V usage is TRBV7-8 and J usage is TRBJ2-1, with 7 bases lining up with TRBD2. The CDR3: CASSQSPQGGNEQFF. The CDR3 region has the DNA TGTGCCAGCAGCCAGAGCCCGCAGGGAGGGAATGAGCAGTTCTTC.